This T cell receptor (beta chain) was captured by sequencing in a study of blood T cells in healthy people across ages. Comment on this clonotype: Its antigen is unidentified.

Together with a sample-barcoded 5' primer, a J-beta primer mix was included in a second PCR lasting roughly 6 to 12 cycles. TCRdb ran MiXCR on the 5' RACE reads and lists one entry per CDR3 protein. In the table there are over 450,000 distinct CDR3 sequences, about 24% of which are singletons. Study-wide findings and caveats: PBMCs went unsorted, and a conclusive naive versus antigen-experienced comparison was therefore prevented.

The data were also submitted as part of a second study, on T cells of mothers and their children. As that report states: Samples were obtained from three healthy Caucasian mothers and their six children. From each mother came over 8.5 million TCR beta CDR3 reads, and from each child came 3 million to 3.5 million.

What was sequenced was blood. The sequence came from a boy aged 10-17 years in good health.

The CDR3 spells CASSAGQAPYEQYF. The DNA of the CDR3 is TGTGCCAGCAGTGCGGGACAGGCACCCTACGAGCAGTACTTC. The J gene is TRBJ2-7, the V gene TRBV2, with 8 bases lining up with TRBD1. V lost 4 bases and J lost 2; bases outside the gene matches: 4. CDR3 length equals 14 residues. The germline CDR1 and CDR2 sequences are SNHLY and FYNNEI.